Detailed here is one T cell receptor (beta chain). What it binds is not known. Alongside a J-beta primer mix, a sample-barcoded 5' primer served in a second PCR lasting 7 to 11 cycles. Every single cDNA molecule received a tag from a template-switch adaptor with 12 random nucleotides. TCRdb processed the 5' RACE reads anew with MiXCR; each CDR3 protein has one entry. The profile shows around 1,800,000 distinct CDR3 sequences, about two fifths of them singletons. Germline V gives CDR1 PRHDT, CDR2 FYEKMQ (reference sequence). V was pared by 7 bases and J by 7 bases, with 11 bases between. This CDR3 contains 12 residues. The data derive from a study of blood T cells in healthy people across ages. Researchers collected 9.5 to 10 milliliters of peripheral blood from every single donor. Points from the study as a whole: Older age went with lower TCR beta diversity per million T cells, in a roughly linear way.

The rearrangement uses TRBV13 and TRBJ2-1; D is possibly TRBD2 (5 bases). Sequencing was carried out using blood. The receptor was isolated from a human donor in good health. The CDR3 sequence is CASTLTGNEQFF. CDR3 DNA sequence: TGTGCCAGCACCCTTACGGGGAATGAGCAGTTCTTC.